A selection of T cell receptor beta chains follows, all from one sample in a study of control samples from healthy donors and cancer patients. Sequencing was performed with immunoSEQ multiplex PCR; in TCRdb, only in-frame clones are kept and a portion is missing. This table has tens of thousands of clones, around four fifths appearing once. Material: PBMCs. Receptors were obtained from a woman aged 50 to 60 with lung cancer. The CDR3 runs from the conserved cysteine through the conserved F or W. A D gene is named only where the DNA matches it firmly. Clone size, where shown, is once, few, many, or a class for clones that have expanded.

D: .
size: .
J: TRBJ2-5
V: TRBV6-1
DNA: TGTGCCAGCAGTGAAGCGCGAGCCGGAGCCCAGTACTTC
CDR3: CASSEARAGAQYF

D: .
size: .
J: TRBJ1-1
V: TRBV18
DNA: TGTGCCAGCTCACCGGTTGGGGAGCTAAACACTGAAGCTTTCTTT
CDR3: CASSPVGELNTEAFF

D: .
size: .
J: TRBJ1-2
V: TRBV30
DNA: TGTGCCTGGAGTTGGGCCCGATCCTATGGCTACACCTTC
CDR3: CAWSWARSYGYTF

D: .
size: .
J: TRBJ1-2
V: TRBV25-1
DNA: TGTGCCAGCAGTGAATATTTAGGAGATGGCTACACCTTC
CDR3: CASSEYLGDGYTF

D: .
size: .
J: TRBJ1-5
V: TRBV19
DNA: TGTGCCAGTACCCTGGGGCAGGTTGGCAATCAGCCCCAGCATTTT
CDR3: CASTLGQVGNQPQHF

D: .
size: .
J: TRBJ2-3
V: TRBV29-1
DNA: TGCAGCGTTTACCAGACTCTAGAGGAGGATACGCAGTATTTT
CDR3: CSVYQTLEEDTQYF

D: TRBD1
size: .
J: TRBJ2-7
V: TRBV9
DNA: TGTGCCAGCAGCGTAGAGGGACAGGGATCCTACGAGCAGTACTTC
CDR3: CASSVEGQGSYEQYF

D: .
size: .
J: TRBJ2-7
V: TRBV7-9
DNA: TGTGCCAGCACCGAAGGGGGGGAGCAGTACTTC
CDR3: CASTEGGEQYF

D: TRBD1
size: .
J: TRBJ1-1
V: TRBV19
DNA: TGTGCCAGTAGTATAGTCCGGACAGGGTGGACTGAAGCTTTCTTT
CDR3: CASSIVRTGWTEAFF

D: .
size: .
J: TRBJ1-4
V: TRBV11-2
DNA: TGTGCCAGCAGCTTAGCGGCAGGGGCTGGGGAACTGTTTTTT
CDR3: CASSLAAGAGELFF

D: TRBD1
size: .
J: TRBJ1-5
V: TRBV23-1
DNA: TGCGCCAGCAGTCAACCCTCGACAGGGATTGACAATCAGCCCCAGCATTTT
CDR3: CASSQPSTGIDNQPQHF

D: .
size: .
J: TRBJ1-2
V: TRBV3-1/TRBV3-2
DNA: TGTGCCAGCAGCCCAACCGGCAATCGGGGTGGCTACACCTTC
CDR3: CASSPTGNRGGYTF

D: .
size: .
J: TRBJ2-5
V: TRBV11-2
DNA: TGTGCCAGCAGCTTAGTAGAGAAACAAGAGACCCAGTACTTC
CDR3: CASSLVEKQETQYF

D: TRBD1
size: .
J: TRBJ2-7
V: TRBV28
DNA: TGTGCCAGCAGTTTAAGGACAGGGAGCTCCTACGAGCAGTACTTC
CDR3: CASSLRTGSSYEQYF

D: .
size: .
J: TRBJ1-5
V: TRBV19
DNA: TGTGCCAGTAGTACCTTGGGGGGCGGCAATCAGCCCCAGCATTTT
CDR3: CASSTLGGGNQPQHF

D: .
size: .
J: TRBJ2-2
V: TRBV5-1
DNA: TGCGCCAGCAGGTGGACAGCCACCAACACCGGGGAGCTGTTTTTT
CDR3: CASRWTATNTGELFF

D: .
size: few
J: TRBJ2-3
V: TRBV11-2
DNA: TGTGCCAGCAGCTTATTGGCAGATACGCAGTATTTT
CDR3: CASSLLADTQYF

D: TRBD1
size: .
J: TRBJ1-6
V: TRBV4-1
DNA: TGCGCCAGCAGCTTCCACAGGGGCGAGGATTCACCCCTCCACTTT
CDR3: CASSFHRGEDSPLHF

D: .
size: .
J: TRBJ1-2
V: TRBV27
DNA: TGTGCCAGCAGTTTATCGACGGTTCCAGGCCCCTATGGCTACACCTTC
CDR3: CASSLSTVPGPYGYTF

D: .
size: .
J: TRBJ2-5
V: TRBV7-2
DNA: TGTGCCAGCAGCCCTAGGGTGGCTGAGACCCAGTACTTC
CDR3: CASSPRVAETQYF

D: TRBD1
size: .
J: TRBJ1-5
V: TRBV29-1
DNA: TGCAGCGCGGGGACAGGGGAAAATCAGCCCCAGCATTTT
CDR3: CSAGTGENQPQHF

D: .
size: .
J: TRBJ1-3
V: TRBV5-1
DNA: TGCGCCAGCAGCTCTCAGGGCTCTGGAAACACCATATATTTT
CDR3: CASSSQGSGNTIYF

D: TRBD1
size: .
J: TRBJ2-5
V: TRBV24-1
DNA: TGTGCCACCAGTGACCACAGGACAGGGGGCGCAGAGACCCAGTACTTC
CDR3: CATSDHRTGGAETQYF

D: TRBD1
size: few
J: TRBJ1-1
V: TRBV7-2
DNA: TGTGCCAGCAGCCCTAGGGACAGTCCAACGACTGAAGCTTTCTTT
CDR3: CASSPRDSPTTEAFF

D: .
size: .
J: TRBJ2-6
V: TRBV6-1
DNA: TGTGCCAGCAGTGAAATGCGAGACTTACTACCTGGGGCCAACGTCCTGACTTTC
CDR3: CASSEMRDLLPGANVLTF

D: TRBD1
size: .
J: TRBJ1-1
V: TRBV7-8
DNA: TGTGCCAGCAGCCCGATACAGGGGGGGAACACTGAAGCTTTCTTT
CDR3: CASSPIQGGNTEAFF

D: .
size: .
J: TRBJ1-5
V: TRBV7-9
DNA: TGTGCCAGCAGCTTCAGCAATCAGCCCCAGCATTTT
CDR3: CASSFSNQPQHF

D: .
size: .
J: TRBJ1-5
V: TRBV7-2
DNA: TGTGCCAGCAGCCCCCTCTCGGGGCTGGGACAGCCCCAGCATTTT
CDR3: CASSPLSGLGQPQHF

D: .
size: .
J: TRBJ1-6
V: TRBV2
DNA: TGTGCCAGCAGTTCAGGGCAGGGTTCACCCCTCCACTTT
CDR3: CASSSGQGSPLHF

D: TRBD1
size: once
J: TRBJ2-2
V: TRBV28
DNA: TGTGCCAGCAGTCAAACAGGGGAAGGGACCGGGGAGCTGTTTTTT
CDR3: CASSQTGEGTGELFF

D: .
size: .
J: TRBJ2-2
V: TRBV30
DNA: TGTGCCTGGAGTGGGGTCATTCGGGGAATTGACACCGGGGAGCTGTTTTTT
CDR3: CAWSGVIRGIDTGELFF

D: .
size: once
J: TRBJ1-1
V: TRBV6-5
DNA: TGTGCCAGCAGTCCATGGGGCCAGCCGGATGAAGCTTTCTTT
CDR3: CASSPWGQPDEAFF

D: .
size: few
J: TRBJ1-5
V: TRBV28
DNA: TGTGCCAGCAGTTTAGGCACAGGGAACAATCAGCCCCAGCATTTT
CDR3: CASSLGTGNNQPQHF

D: .
size: once
J: TRBJ1-5
V: TRBV4-1
DNA: TGCGCCAGCAGCCAAGCCCGTAGCAATCAGCCCCAGCATTTT
CDR3: CASSQARSNQPQHF

D: TRBD1
size: .
J: TRBJ1-1
V: TRBV2
DNA: TGTGCCAGCAGTGATCAGGGGGCCAACACTGAAGCTTTCTTT
CDR3: CASSDQGANTEAFF

D: .
size: .
J: TRBJ1-1
V: TRBV18
DNA: TGTGCCAGCTCCCCAACAGCTGACTCGAACACTGAAGCTTTCTTT
CDR3: CASSPTADSNTEAFF

D: .
size: .
J: TRBJ1-1
V: TRBV9
DNA: TGTGCCAGCAGCCCCCTCGTGGGGGTGAGAGTTGAAGCTTTCTTT
CDR3: CASSPLVGVRVEAFF

D: TRBD1
size: once
J: TRBJ1-5
V: TRBV19
DNA: TGTGCCAGTAGTATTCCCGGGACAGGGCGAACCCTTAGCAATCAGCCCCAGCATTTT
CDR3: CASSIPGTGRTLSNQPQHF

D: TRBD1
size: once
J: TRBJ1-2
V: TRBV5-5
DNA: TGTGCCAGCACGGGGGACAGTTGGGCTAACTATGGCTACACCTTC
CDR3: CASTGDSWANYGYTF

D: TRBD2
size: .
J: TRBJ2-5
V: TRBV9
DNA: TGTGCCAGCAGCGCACTAGCGGAAGAGACCCAGTACTTC
CDR3: CASSALAEETQYF

D: .
size: few
J: TRBJ1-6
V: TRBV30
DNA: TGTGCCTGGGAGGAACAGGGCTTCTATAATTCACCCCTCCACTTT
CDR3: CAWEEQGFYNSPLHF

D: .
size: .
J: TRBJ1-2
V: TRBV25-1
DNA: TGTGCCAGCAGTGAATCTACCTGGGAAAAGGGCTACACCTTC
CDR3: CASSESTWEKGYTF

D: .
size: .
J: TRBJ2-2
V: TRBV4-2
DNA: TGTGCCAGCAGCCGGTGGCTGTCCACCGGGGAGCTGTTTTTT
CDR3: CASSRWLSTGELFF

D: .
size: .
J: TRBJ2-7
V: TRBV7-2
DNA: TGTGCCAGCAGCTATAGGGACGGACTATACGAGCAGTACTTC
CDR3: CASSYRDGLYEQYF